This T cell receptor beta chain was profiled in a study of STAT5B mutations in CD4+ large granular lymphocyte leukemia. Overall study findings and caveats: Top patient clones used TRBV06 genes more often: 8/27 versus 2/35 in controls.

In the authors' methods: Lowest detectable productive clonotype frequency was 2.59 x 10-5. Libraries were prepared by immunoSEQ multiplex PCR; TCRdb keeps only in-frame clonotypes and omits some of them. V and J calls and clone size are given by that table; D and trimming were obtained from the DNA. The sample consists of fewer than 40,000 clones, 60% to 80% of them appearing once. Control samples were healthy donors' buffy coats. Germline V gene data show CDR1 as LNHNV and CDR2 as YYDKDF (reference sequence). Trimming stripped 1 base from V and 7 bases from J, with 16 bases between. The CDR3 length is 16 residues. This clone showed up just a few times. Its target is not known.

The rearrangement uses TRBV15 and TRBJ1-4, with D possibly being TRBD1 (5 bases). This clonotype was obtained from a human donor in good health. The sequencing sample was made of CD4+ T cells from blood buffy coats. CDR3 sequence: CATSRVGGLGSEKLFF. The CDR3, as DNA: TGTGCCACCAGCAGAGTTGGGGGGTTGGGGAGTGAAAAACTGTTTTTT. Full variable domain (missing parts from reference TRBV15 and TRBJ1-4): DAMVIQNPRYQVTQFGKPVTLSCSQTLNHNVMYWYQQKSSQAPKLLFHYYDKDFNNEADTPDNFQSRRPNTSFCFLDIRSPGLGDTAMYLCATSRVGGLGSEKLFFGSGTQLSVL.